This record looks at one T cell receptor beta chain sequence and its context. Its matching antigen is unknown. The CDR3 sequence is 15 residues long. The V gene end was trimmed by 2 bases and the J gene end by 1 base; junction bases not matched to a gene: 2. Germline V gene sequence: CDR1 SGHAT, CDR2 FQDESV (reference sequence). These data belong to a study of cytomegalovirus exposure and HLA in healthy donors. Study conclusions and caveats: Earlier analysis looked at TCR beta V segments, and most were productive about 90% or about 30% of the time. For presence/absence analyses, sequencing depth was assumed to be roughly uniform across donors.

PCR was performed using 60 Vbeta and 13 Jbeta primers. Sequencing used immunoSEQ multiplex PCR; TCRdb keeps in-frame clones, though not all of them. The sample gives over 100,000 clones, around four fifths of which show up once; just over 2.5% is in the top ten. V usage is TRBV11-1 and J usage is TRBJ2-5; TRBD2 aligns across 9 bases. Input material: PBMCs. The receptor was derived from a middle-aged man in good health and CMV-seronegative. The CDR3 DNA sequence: TGTGCCAGCAGCTTAACGGGACTAGCCCAAGAGACCCAGTACTTC. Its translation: CASSLTGLAQETQYF. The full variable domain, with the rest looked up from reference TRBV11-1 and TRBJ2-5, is EAEVAQSPRYKITEKSQAVAFWCDPISGHATLYWYRQILGQGPELLVQFQDESVVDDSQLPKDRFSAERLKGVDSTLKIQPAELGDSAMYLCASSLTGLAQETQYFGPGTRLLVL.